These T cell receptor beta chains were read from a single sample in a study of cytomegalovirus exposure and HLA in healthy donors. Using immunoSEQ multiplex PCR, the repertoire was profiled, and TCRdb retains in-frame clones only, with some absent. The data hold roughly 58,000 clones, with approximately 80% observed a single time. The sample comprised PBMCs. The receptors were sampled from a woman between 40 and 50 years old in good health and CMV-seronegative. Both conserved end residues are part of each CDR3. The order of the fields is V gene, J gene, CDR3 length, D gene, clone size, CDR3 protein, CDR3 DNA. A D gene is named only where the DNA matches it firmly. The size entry is marked missing in some rows and otherwise reads once, few, many or a size class.

>TRBV5-5|TRBJ2-7|16|TRBD1|.
CASSLTGQDLKYEQYF
TGTGCCAGCAGCCTCACGGGACAGGATTTGAAATACGAGCAGTACTTC
>TRBV4-1|TRBJ1-1|13|.|.
CASSQAEGAEAFF
TGCGCCAGCAGCCAAGCCGAGGGGGCTGAAGCTTTCTTT
>TRBV5-1|TRBJ1-3|15|.|.
CASSQSTGAGNTIYF
TGCGCCAGCAGCCAATCGACGGGGGCTGGAAACACCATATATTTT
>TRBV11-2|TRBJ2-3|17|.|.
CASSLVVRAGYTDTQYF
TGTGCCAGCAGCTTAGTAGTTCGGGCGGGATACACAGATACGCAGTATTTT
>TRBV27|TRBJ2-7|14|TRBD2|.
CASSLGLAAGEQYF
TGTGCCAGCAGTTTGGGACTAGCGGCCGGCGAGCAGTACTTC
>TRBV4-1|TRBJ2-5|14|.|once
CASSQAQGGETQYF
TGCGCCAGCAGCCAAGCCCAAGGGGGAGAGACCCAGTACTTC
>TRBV28|TRBJ1-2|14|.|.
CASSFAPSGYGYTF
TGTGCCAGCAGTTTTGCTCCTTCCGGCTATGGCTACACCTTC
>TRBV7-9|TRBJ2-3|15|.|.
CASSPGGRGTDTQYF
TGTGCCAGCAGCCCAGGAGGTCGAGGTACAGATACGCAGTATTTT
>TRBV5-1|TRBJ2-3|14|.|.
CASTPGGSTDTQYF
TGCGCCAGCACCCCCGGGGGTAGCACAGATACGCAGTATTTT
>TRBV2|TRBJ2-2|16|TRBD2|.
CASSESSGISVGELFF
TGTGCCAGCAGTGAAAGTAGCGGGATAAGTGTCGGGGAGCTGTTTTTT
>TRBV9|TRBJ2-3|13|.|.
CASSVGSTDTQYF
TGTGCCAGCAGCGTCGGGAGCACAGATACGCAGTATTTT
>TRBV28|TRBJ1-2|14|.|.
CASRITTGSYGYTF
TGTGCCAGCAGGATCACCACAGGGTCATATGGCTACACCTTC
>TRBV9|TRBJ2-5|15|TRBD2|.
CASSVLPAGEETQYF
TGTGCCAGCAGCGTACTTCCAGCGGGAGAGGAGACCCAGTACTTC
>TRBV10-3|TRBJ2-2|15|TRBD2|.
CAISRTSDNTGELFF
TGTGCCATCAGTAGGACTAGCGATAACACCGGGGAGCTGTTTTTT
>TRBV5-6|TRBJ1-1|14|.|.
CASSLGVRNTEAFF
TGTGCCAGCAGCCTGGGAGTTAGGAACACTGAAGCTTTCTTT